Ten or more counts support the clone carrying this T cell receptor beta chain. The data stem from a study of blood T cell repertoires in COVID-19. Original data processing: Quantification of nucleated cells was approximated via reference gene primer amplification. Method: immunoSEQ multiplex PCR; TCRdb's copy keeps in-frame clones and lacks some. V and J calls and clone size come straight from that table; D and trimming were deduced from the DNA. Of approximately 110,000 clones in the sample, around 85% were seen once. The germline gives CDR1 SGHRS, CDR2 YFSETQ. The V and J ends lost 4 bases and 0 bases respectively, with 14 bases between them. This CDR3 spans 15 amino acids.

Sequencing used peripheral blood. This receptor was obtained from a man aged 50-59 years with acute or convalescent COVID-19. V is TRBV5-1 and J is TRBJ2-7; D might be TRBD2 (5 bases). The CDR3 coding sequence is TGCGCCAGCAGCCCAGACGGGGTCAGCTCCTACGAGCAGTACGTC. The encoded protein is CASSPDGVSSYEQYV.